These T cell receptor beta chains were read from a single sample in a study of shared clonotypes between healthy human individuals. The method was immunoSEQ multiplex PCR; TCRdb's version includes in-frame clones alone and lacks a portion of them. The data contain approximately 2.5 million clones, approximately 93% of them singletons. Source material: naive CD4+ T cells from PBMCs. These receptors came from a man aged 18 to 35 in good health. Some clones in this sample may be carry-over from other donors' samples. Each CDR3 is given with its conserved first and last residue. D genes are given only for firm matches. Clone sizes are given selectively: once, few, many, or a class where the clone is expanded.

d_gene,v_gene,j_gene,abundance,CDR3aa,CDR3nt
TRBD1,TRBV7-7,TRBJ2-2,NA,CASSRTGNTGELFF,TGTGCCAGCAGCCGGACAGGGAACACCGGGGAGCTGTTTTTT
TRBD1,TRBV6-1,TRBJ2-1,once,CASTRTGDNEQFF,TGTGCCAGCACCAGAACAGGGGACAATGAGCAGTTCTTC
TRBD1,TRBV28,TRBJ1-1,NA,CASKGWEGQGGTEAFF,TGTGCCAGCAAGGGTTGGGAGGGACAGGGTGGCACTGAAGCTTTCTTT
NA,TRBV6-1,TRBJ2-7,NA,CASIGHRSYEQYF,TGTGCCAGCATCGGACACCGCTCCTACGAGCAGTACTTC
NA,TRBV10-3,TRBJ2-5,NA,CAAKEGYRGGEGETQYF,TGTGCGGCCAAGGAGGGTTACAGGGGAGGGGAGGGAGAGACCCAGTACTTC
NA,TRBV5-1,TRBJ2-1,NA,CASSYAPTGGRRNEQFF,TGCGCCAGCAGCTACGCCCCGACTGGCGGACGACGCAATGAGCAGTTCTTC
NA,TRBV5-5,TRBJ1-5,NA,CASSLTVLGNQPQHF,TGTGCCAGCAGCTTGACCGTGCTGGGGAATCAGCCCCAGCATTTT
NA,TRBV7-3,TRBJ2-2,NA,CASTRGVWDGELFF,TGTGCCAGCACCCGAGGGGTCTGGGACGGGGAGCTGTTTTTT
NA,TRBV11-2,TRBJ1-1,NA,CASIPIGGNTEAFF,TGTGCCAGCATCCCGATTGGGGGGAACACTGAAGCTTTCTTT
NA,TRBV19,TRBJ2-7,NA,CASSIAGAAHEQYF,TGTGCCAGTAGTATAGCGGGAGCTGCCCACGAGCAGTACTTC
TRBD2,TRBV5-4,TRBJ2-1,NA,CASSPTSGQYNEQFF,TGTGCCAGCAGCCCTACTAGCGGGCAGTACAATGAGCAGTTCTTC
NA,TRBV10-1,TRBJ1-3,NA,CASSESAGEAKPHRNTIYF,TGCGCCAGCAGTGAGTCGGCCGGTGAAGCGAAGCCCCATCGAAACACCATATATTTT
NA,TRBV5-1,TRBJ1-1,NA,CASSLGEVDLKAFF,TGCGCCAGCAGCTTGGGGGAAGTGGATCTAAAAGCTTTCTTT
NA,TRBV27,TRBJ1-2,NA,CASSSVAGRVGYTF,TGTGCCAGCTCTTCCGTCGCGGGGAGGGTCGGCTACACCTTC
NA,TRBV7-2,TRBJ1-2,NA,CASTIRTNYGYTF,TGTGCCAGCACCATACGTACTAACTATGGCTACACCTTC
NA,TRBV4-3,TRBJ2-7,NA,CASSQEWAGEQYF,TGCGCCAGCAGCCAAGAATGGGCCGGCGAGCAGTACTTC
NA,TRBV28,TRBJ1-4,NA,CASSLGARGEKLFF,TGTGCCAGCAGCCTAGGGGCGAGAGGTGAAAAACTGTTTTTT
NA,TRBV4-3,TRBJ1-1,NA,CASSQDLAGAGTEAFF,TGCGCCAGCAGCCAAGATCTAGCGGGGGCAGGGACTGAAGCTTTCTTT
NA,TRBV2,TRBJ1-5,NA,CASRDGAGQPQHF,TGTGCCAGCCGGGACGGGGCCGGGCAGCCCCAGCATTTT
NA,TRBV5-1,TRBJ1-2,NA,CASSSTGAGYGYTF,TGCGCCAGCAGCTCCACCGGTGCTGGCTATGGCTACACCTTC
NA,TRBV4-2,TRBJ2-3,NA,CASSQGVAEPPDTQYF,TGTGCCAGCAGCCAGGGGGTAGCGGAGCCGCCAGATACGCAGTATTTT
NA,TRBV18,TRBJ2-2,NA,CASSLNRETGELFF,TGTGCCAGCTCGCTAAACAGGGAGACCGGGGAGCTGTTTTTT
NA,TRBV2,TRBJ1-5,NA,CASSDLLNQPQHF,TGTGCCAGCAGTGACCTCCTGAATCAGCCCCAGCATTTT
NA,TRBV15,TRBJ2-5,NA,CATSRLQETQYF,TGTGCCACCAGCAGATTACAAGAGACCCAGTACTTC
TRBD1,TRBV5-1,TRBJ2-7,NA,CASSLEQGVYEQYF,TGCGCCAGCAGCTTGGAACAGGGGGTATACGAGCAGTACTTC
NA,TRBV4-1,TRBJ2-5,NA,CASSQGPRGGETQYF,TGCGCCAGCAGCCAAGGGCCCAGGGGCGGGGAGACCCAGTACTTC
NA,TRBV7-2,TRBJ1-5,NA,CASSSQPITSVRKPQHF,TGTGCCAGCAGCTCGCAACCTATCACAAGCGTACGGAAGCCCCAGCATTTT
NA,TRBV10-1,TRBJ1-1,NA,CASSALRARGEAFF,TGCGCCAGCAGTGCGCTGCGGGCCAGGGGTGAAGCTTTCTTT
NA,TRBV5-8,TRBJ1-5,NA,CASSSAGAILGLPQHF,TGTGCCAGCAGCTCCGCCGGGGCCATACTTGGGCTGCCCCAGCATTTT
TRBD1,TRBV5-1,TRBJ2-7,NA,CASSRTGPGGEQYF,TGCGCCAGCAGCCGCACCGGACCAGGGGGCGAGCAGTACTTC
NA,TRBV14,TRBJ1-2,NA,CASSQNRYYGYTF,TGTGCCAGCAGCCAAAACCGGTACTATGGCTACACCTTC
NA,TRBV19,TRBJ1-5,NA,CASRSGVRDQPQHF,TGTGCCAGTAGGTCAGGGGTGAGGGATCAGCCCCAGCATTTT
NA,TRBV11-1,TRBJ2-2,NA,CASSLEGRGVAGELFF,TGTGCCAGCAGCTTAGAGGGCAGGGGTGTCGCCGGGGAGCTGTTTTTT
NA,TRBV11-2,TRBJ1-1,NA,CASSRRGVLNTEAFF,TGTGCCAGCAGCCGAAGGGGGGTTCTGAACACTGAAGCTTTCTTT
NA,TRBV19,TRBJ1-1,NA,CASTLYGIDALGAEAFF,TGTGCCAGTACTCTATACGGAATTGACGCCCTGGGCGCTGAAGCTTTCTTT
NA,TRBV6-6,TRBJ2-3,NA,CASSFTLNTQYF,TGTGCCAGCAGCTTCACCCTTAATACGCAGTATTTT
NA,TRBV5-3,TRBJ1-2,NA,CARSFGSGLGLYGYTF,TGTGCCAGAAGCTTTGGGTCAGGGTTAGGGCTCTATGGCTACACCTTC
TRBD2,TRBV19,TRBJ2-7,NA,CASSNPAGYYEQYF,TGTGCCAGTAGTAACCCAGCGGGATACTACGAGCAGTACTTC
NA,TRBV7-9,TRBJ2-3,once,CASSPKVGRGSTDTQYF,TGTGCCAGCAGCCCGAAAGTCGGCAGGGGAAGCACAGATACGCAGTATTTT
NA,TRBV9,TRBJ2-2,NA,CASSVAGATGELFF,TGTGCCAGCAGCGTAGCTGGGGCCACCGGGGAGCTGTTTTTT
TRBD1,TRBV30,TRBJ1-1,NA,CAWHGGTGVSEAFF,TGTGCCTGGCACGGGGGGACAGGGGTATCTGAAGCTTTCTTT
TRBD1,TRBV6-5,TRBJ2-5,NA,CASSFGQGGPETQYF,TGTGCCAGCAGTTTCGGACAGGGTGGTCCAGAGACCCAGTACTTC
NA,TRBV7-9,TRBJ1-1,few,CASSRSGGGTEAFF,TGTGCCAGCAGCAGATCAGGCGGGGGGACTGAAGCTTTCTTT
TRBD1,TRBV7-2,TRBJ2-7,NA,CASSLLGTDEQYF,TGTGCCAGCAGCTTACTAGGGACAGATGAGCAGTACTTC
TRBD1,TRBV27,TRBJ1-1,NA,CASSSISTGGGTEAFF,TGTGCCAGCAGTTCCATCAGCACAGGGGGTGGCACTGAAGCTTTCTTT
TRBD2,TRBV15,TRBJ2-1,once,CATSRPSGRADEQFF,TGTGCCACCAGCAGACCTAGCGGGAGGGCCGATGAGCAGTTCTTC
TRBD2,TRBV5-6,TRBJ2-5,NA,CAGSRGGPSGTQYF,TGTGCCGGGTCACGGGGGGGACCTTCGGGGACCCAGTACTTC
NA,TRBV5-1,TRBJ1-1,NA,CASSLGYGGDTEAFF,TGCGCCAGCAGCTTGGGATATGGAGGGGACACTGAAGCTTTCTTT
TRBD1,TRBV7-9,TRBJ1-1,once,CASSSRGRTATEAFF,TGTGCCAGCAGCTCAAGGGGGCGCACGGCCACTGAAGCTTTCTTT